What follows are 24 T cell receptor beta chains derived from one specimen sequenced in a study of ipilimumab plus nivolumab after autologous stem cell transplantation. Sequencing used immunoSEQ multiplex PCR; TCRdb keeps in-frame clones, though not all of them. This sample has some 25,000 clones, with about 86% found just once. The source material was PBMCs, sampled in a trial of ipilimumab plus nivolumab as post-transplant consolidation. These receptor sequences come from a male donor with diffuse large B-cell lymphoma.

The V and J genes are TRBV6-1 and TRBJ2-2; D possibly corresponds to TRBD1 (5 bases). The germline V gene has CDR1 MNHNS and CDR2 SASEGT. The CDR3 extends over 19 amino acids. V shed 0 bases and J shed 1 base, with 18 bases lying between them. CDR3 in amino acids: CASSEATNSWTLNTGELFF. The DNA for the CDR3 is TGTGCCAGCAGTGAAGCAACAAATTCGTGGACACTGAACACCGGGGAGCTGTTTTTT.

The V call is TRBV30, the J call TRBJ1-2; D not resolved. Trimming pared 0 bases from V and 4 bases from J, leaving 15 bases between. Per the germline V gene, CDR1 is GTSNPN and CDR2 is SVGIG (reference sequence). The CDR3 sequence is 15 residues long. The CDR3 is CAWSVGLRGPYGYTF. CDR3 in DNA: TGTGCCTGGAGTGTAGGGCTGCGGGGTCCCTATGGCTACACCTTC. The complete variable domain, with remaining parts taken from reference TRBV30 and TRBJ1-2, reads SQTIHQWPATLVQPVGSPLSLECTVEGTSNPNLYWYRQAAGRGLQLLFYSVGIGQISSEVPQNLSASRPQDRQFILSSKKLLLSDSGFYLCAWSVGLRGPYGYTFGSGTRLTVV.

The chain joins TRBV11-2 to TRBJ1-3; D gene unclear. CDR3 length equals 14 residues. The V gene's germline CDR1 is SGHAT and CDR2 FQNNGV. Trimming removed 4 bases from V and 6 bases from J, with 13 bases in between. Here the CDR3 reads CASSSQRFENTIYF. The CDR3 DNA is TGTGCCAGCAGCTCTCAGAGGTTCGAAAACACCATATATTTT.

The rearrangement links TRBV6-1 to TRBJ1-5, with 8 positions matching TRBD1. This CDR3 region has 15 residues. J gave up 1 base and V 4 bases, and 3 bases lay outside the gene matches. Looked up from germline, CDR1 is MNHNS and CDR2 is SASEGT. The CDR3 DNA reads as TGTGCCAGCAGTGTGGACAGGGCGAGCAATCAGCCCCAGCATTTT. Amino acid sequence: CASSVDRASNQPQHF.

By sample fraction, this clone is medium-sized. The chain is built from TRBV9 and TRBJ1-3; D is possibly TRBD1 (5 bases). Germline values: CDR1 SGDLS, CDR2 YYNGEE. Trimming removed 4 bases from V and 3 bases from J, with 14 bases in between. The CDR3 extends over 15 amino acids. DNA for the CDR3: TGTGCCAGCAGCCCAGGTCCAGGGAGTGGAAACACCATATATTTT. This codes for CASSPGPGSGNTIYF.

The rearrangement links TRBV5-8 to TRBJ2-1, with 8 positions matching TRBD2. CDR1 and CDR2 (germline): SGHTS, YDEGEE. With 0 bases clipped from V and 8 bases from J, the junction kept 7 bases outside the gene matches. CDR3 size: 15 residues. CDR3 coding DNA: TGTGCCAGCAGCTTGGAACTAGCGGTGGGCTATGAGCAGTTCTTC. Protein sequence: CASSLELAVGYEQFF.

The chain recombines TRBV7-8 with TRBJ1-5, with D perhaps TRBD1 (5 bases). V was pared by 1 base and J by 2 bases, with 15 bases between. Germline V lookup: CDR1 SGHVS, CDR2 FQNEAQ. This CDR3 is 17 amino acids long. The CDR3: CASSLVSGQGGNQPQHF. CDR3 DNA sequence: TGTGCCAGCAGCTTAGTGAGTGGGCAGGGAGGCAATCAGCCCCAGCATTTT.

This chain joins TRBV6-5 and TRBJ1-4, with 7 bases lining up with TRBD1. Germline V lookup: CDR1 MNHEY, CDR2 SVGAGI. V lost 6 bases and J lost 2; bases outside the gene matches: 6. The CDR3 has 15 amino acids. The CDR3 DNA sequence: TGTGCCAGCAGATTAGACAGGGCTACTAATGAAAAACTGTTTTTT. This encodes CASRLDRATNEKLFF.

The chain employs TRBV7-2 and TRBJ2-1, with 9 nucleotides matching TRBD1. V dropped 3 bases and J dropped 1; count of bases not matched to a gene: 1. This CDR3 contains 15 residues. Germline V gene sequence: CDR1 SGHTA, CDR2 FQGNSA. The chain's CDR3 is CASSLDRGSYNEQFF. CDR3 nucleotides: TGTGCCAGCAGCTTGGACAGGGGTTCCTACAATGAGCAGTTCTTC. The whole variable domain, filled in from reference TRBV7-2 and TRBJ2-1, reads GAGVSQSPSNKVTEKGKDVELRCDPISGHTALYWYRQSLGQGLEFLIYFQGNSAPDKSGLPSDRFSAERTGGSVSTLTIQRTQQEDSAVYLCASSLDRGSYNEQFFGPGTRLTVL.

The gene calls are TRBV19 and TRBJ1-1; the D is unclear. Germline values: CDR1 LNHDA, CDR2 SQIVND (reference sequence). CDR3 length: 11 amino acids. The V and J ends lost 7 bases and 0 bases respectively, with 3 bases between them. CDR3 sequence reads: CASTLNTEAFF. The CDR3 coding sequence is TGTGCCAGTACTTTGAACACTGAAGCTTTCTTT.

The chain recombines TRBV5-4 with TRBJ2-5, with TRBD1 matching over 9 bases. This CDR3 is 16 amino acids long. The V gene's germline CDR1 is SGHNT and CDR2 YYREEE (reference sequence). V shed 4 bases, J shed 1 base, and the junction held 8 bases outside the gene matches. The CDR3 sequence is CASSRQGGGTQETQYF. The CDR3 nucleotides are TGTGCCAGCAGCCGACAGGGGGGCGGAACCCAAGAGACCCAGTACTTC.

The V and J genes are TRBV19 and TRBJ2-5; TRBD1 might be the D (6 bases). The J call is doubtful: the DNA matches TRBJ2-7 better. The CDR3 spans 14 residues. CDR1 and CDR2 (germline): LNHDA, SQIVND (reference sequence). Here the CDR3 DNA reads TGTGCCAGTAGTATTAGGGACAACACCTACGAGCAGTACTTC. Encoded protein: CASSIRDNTYEQYF.

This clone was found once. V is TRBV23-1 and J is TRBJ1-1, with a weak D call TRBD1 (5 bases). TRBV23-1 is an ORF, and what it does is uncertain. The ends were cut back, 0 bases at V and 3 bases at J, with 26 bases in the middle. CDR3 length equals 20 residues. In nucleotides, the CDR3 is TGCGCCAGCAGTCAATCAGCCTTAGCGACAGTCCCTTTTTTCTACACTGAAGCTTTCTTT. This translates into CASSQSALATVPFFYTEAFF.

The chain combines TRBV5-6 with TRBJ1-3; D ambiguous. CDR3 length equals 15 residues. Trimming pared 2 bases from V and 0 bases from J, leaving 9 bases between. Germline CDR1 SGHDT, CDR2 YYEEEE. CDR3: CASSFTPSSGNTIYF. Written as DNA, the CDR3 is TGTGCCAGCAGCTTTACACCGAGCTCTGGAAACACCATATATTTT.

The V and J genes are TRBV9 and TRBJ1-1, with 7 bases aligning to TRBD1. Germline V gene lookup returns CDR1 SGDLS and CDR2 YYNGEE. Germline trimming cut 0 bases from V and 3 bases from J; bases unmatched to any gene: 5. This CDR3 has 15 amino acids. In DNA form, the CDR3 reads TGTGCCAGCAGCGTAGAAGGGGGCGGGGACACTGAAGCTTTCTTT. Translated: CASSVEGGGDTEAFF.

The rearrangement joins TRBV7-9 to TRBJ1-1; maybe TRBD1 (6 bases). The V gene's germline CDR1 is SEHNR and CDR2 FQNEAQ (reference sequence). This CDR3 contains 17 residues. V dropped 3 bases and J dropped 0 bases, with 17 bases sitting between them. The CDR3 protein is CASSFETGSHMNTEAFF. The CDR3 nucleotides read TGTGCCAGCAGCTTTGAAACAGGGTCCCACATGAACACTGAAGCTTTCTTT.

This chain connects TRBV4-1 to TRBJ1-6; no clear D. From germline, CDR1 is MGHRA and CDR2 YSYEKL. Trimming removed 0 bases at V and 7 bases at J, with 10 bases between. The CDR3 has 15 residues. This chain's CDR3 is CASSQDLTGNSPLHF. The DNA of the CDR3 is TGCGCCAGCAGCCAAGATCTCACGGGGAATTCACCCCTCCACTTT.

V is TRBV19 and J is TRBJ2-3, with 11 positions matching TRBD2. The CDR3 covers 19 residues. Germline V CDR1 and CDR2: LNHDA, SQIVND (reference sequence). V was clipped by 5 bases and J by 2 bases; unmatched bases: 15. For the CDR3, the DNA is TGTGCCAGTAGTCTCCCTCGCTGGGCTAGCGGGGGGTACACAGATACGCAGTATTTT. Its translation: CASSLPRWASGGYTDTQYF.

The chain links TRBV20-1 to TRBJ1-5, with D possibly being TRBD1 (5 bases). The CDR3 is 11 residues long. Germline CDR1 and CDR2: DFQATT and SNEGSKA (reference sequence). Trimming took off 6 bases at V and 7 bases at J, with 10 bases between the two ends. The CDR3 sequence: CSAGEGQPQHF. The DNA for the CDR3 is TGCAGTGCGGGAGAGGGGCAGCCCCAGCATTTT.

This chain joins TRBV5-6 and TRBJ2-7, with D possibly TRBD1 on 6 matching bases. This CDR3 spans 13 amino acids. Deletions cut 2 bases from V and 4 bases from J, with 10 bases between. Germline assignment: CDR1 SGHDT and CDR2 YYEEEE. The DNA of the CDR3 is TGTGCCAGCAGCTTAGGACAGATATACGAGCAGTACTTC. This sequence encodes CASSLGQIYEQYF.

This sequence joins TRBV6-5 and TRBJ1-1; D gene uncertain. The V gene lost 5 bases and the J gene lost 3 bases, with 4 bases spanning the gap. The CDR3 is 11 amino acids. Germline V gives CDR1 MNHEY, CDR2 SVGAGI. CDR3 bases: TGTGCCAGCAGTCGCGACACTGAAGCTTTCTTT. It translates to CASSRDTEAFF.

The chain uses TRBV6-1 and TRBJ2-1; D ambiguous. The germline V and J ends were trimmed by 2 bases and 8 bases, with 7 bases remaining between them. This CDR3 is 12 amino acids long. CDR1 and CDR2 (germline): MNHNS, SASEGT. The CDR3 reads CASSEFGDEQFF. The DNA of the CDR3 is TGTGCCAGCAGTGAATTTGGGGATGAGCAGTTCTTC.

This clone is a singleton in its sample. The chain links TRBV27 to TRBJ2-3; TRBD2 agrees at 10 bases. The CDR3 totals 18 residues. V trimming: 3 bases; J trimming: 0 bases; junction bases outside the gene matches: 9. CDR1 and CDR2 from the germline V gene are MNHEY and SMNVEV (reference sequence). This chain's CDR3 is CASSLTPGLALSTDTQYF. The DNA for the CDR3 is TGTGCCAGCAGTTTGACACCGGGACTAGCGCTGAGCACAGATACGCAGTATTTT.

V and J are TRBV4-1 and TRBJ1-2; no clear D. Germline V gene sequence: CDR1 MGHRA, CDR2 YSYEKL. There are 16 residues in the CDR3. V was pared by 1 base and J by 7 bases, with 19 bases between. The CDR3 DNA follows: TGCGCCAGCAGCCAAGTGTTCGCAAGCCAAAACAGTGGCTACACCTTC. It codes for CASSQVFASQNSGYTF.